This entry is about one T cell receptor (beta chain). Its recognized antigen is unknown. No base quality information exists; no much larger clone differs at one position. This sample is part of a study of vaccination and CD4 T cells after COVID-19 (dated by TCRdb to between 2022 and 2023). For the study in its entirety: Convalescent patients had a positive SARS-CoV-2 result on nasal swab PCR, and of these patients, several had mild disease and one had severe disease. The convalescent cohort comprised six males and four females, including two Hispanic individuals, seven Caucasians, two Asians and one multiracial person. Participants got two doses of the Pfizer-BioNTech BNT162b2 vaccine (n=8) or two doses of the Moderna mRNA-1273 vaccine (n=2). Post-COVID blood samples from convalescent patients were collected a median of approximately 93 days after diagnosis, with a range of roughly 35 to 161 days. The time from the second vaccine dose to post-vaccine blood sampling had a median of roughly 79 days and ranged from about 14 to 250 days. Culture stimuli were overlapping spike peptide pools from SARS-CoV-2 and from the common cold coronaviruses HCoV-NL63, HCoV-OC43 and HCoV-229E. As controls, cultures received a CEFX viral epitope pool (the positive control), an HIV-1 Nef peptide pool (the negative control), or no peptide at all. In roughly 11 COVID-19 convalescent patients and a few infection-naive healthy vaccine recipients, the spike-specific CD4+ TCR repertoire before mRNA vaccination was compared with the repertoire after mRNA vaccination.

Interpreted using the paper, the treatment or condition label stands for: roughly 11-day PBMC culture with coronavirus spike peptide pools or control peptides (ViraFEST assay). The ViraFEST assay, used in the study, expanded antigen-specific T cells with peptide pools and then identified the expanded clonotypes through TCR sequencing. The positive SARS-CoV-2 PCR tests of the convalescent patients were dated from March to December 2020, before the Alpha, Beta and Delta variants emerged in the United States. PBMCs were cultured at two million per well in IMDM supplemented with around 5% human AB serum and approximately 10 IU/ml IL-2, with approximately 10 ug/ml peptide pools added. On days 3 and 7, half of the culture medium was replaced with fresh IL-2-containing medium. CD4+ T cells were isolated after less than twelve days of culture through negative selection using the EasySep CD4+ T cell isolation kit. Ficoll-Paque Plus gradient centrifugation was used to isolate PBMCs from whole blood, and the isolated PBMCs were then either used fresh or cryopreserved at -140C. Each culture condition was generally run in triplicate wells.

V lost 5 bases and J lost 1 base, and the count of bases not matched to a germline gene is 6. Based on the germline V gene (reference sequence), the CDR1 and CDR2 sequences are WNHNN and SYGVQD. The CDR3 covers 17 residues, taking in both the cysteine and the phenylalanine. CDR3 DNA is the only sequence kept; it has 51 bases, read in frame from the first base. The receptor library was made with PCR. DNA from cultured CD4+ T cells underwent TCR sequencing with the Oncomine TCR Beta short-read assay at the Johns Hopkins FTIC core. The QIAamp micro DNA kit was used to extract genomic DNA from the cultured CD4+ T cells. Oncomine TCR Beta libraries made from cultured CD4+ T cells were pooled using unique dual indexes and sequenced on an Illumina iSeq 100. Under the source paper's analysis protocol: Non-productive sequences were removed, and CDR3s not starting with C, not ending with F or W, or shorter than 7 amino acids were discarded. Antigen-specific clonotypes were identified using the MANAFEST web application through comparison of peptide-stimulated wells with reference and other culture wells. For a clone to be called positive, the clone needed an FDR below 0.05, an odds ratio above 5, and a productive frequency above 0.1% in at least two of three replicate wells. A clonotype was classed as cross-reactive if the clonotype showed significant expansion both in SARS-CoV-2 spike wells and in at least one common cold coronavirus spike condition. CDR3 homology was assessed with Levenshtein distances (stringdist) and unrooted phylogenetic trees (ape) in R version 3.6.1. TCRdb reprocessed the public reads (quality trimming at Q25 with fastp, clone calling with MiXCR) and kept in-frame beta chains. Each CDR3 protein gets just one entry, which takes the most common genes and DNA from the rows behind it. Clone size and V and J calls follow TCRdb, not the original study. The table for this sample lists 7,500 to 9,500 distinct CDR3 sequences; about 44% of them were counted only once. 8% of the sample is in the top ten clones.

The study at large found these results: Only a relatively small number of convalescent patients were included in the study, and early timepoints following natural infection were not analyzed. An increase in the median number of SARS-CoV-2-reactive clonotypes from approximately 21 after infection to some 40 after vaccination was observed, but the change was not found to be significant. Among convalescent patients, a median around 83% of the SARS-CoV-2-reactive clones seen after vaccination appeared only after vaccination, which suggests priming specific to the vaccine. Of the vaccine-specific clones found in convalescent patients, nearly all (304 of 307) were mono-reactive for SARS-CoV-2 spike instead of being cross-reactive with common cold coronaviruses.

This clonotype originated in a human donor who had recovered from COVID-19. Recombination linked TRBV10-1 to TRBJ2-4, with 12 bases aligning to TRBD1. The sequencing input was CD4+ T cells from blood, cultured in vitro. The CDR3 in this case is CASSRDRGRGAKNIQYF. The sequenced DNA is TGCGCCAGCAGTCGGGACAGGGGGCGCGGGGCCAAAAACATTCAGTACTTC.